This T cell receptor beta chain comes out of a study of human T cells and chemical hapten exposure. Authors' analysis steps: TCRs per sample had a median of around 98,000 and ranged from 23,224 to 690,600. A single record per CDR3 protein comes from TCRdb applying MiXCR to the RACE reads. For this entry, the V and J calls and clone size follow TCRdb and not the study's own pipeline. The table lists about 99,000 distinct CDR3 sequences, around an eighth of them singletons. Findings and limits, study-wide: Alopecia was present in the donors, so their immune response may differ from healthy people's.

Stated time point: patch test 1, 2 weeks after DPC sensitization. Specified treatment: therapeutic diphenylcyclopropenone sensitization with weekly scalp DPC. A note on this clonotype: Its antigen is not known.

The V segment lost 0 bases and the J segment 5 bases; nucleotides outside the gene matches: 1. In germline, CDR1 is SGDLS, CDR2 YYNGEE. The CDR3 totals 14 residues. The receptor was isolated from a woman in her 40s with alopecia areata. Some clones in this sample may be carry-over from other donors' samples. Sample: whole blood, taken in connection with sensitization to the hapten diphenylcyclopropenone (DPC). J is TRBJ1-4 and V is TRBV9; 7 bases line up with TRBD1. The CDR3 nucleotides are TGTGCCAGCAGCGTAGCAGGGGGGAATGAAAAACTGTTTTTT. It codes for CASSVAGGNEKLFF. Drawing the rest from reference TRBV9 and TRBJ1-4, the complete variable domain is DSGVTQTPKHLITATGQRVTLRCSPRSGDLSVYWYQQSLDQGLQFLIQYYNGEERAKGNILERFSAQQFPDLHSELNLSSLELGDSALYFCASSVAGGNEKLFFGSGTQLSVL.